This TCR beta chain was sequenced in a study of neurological immune-mediated disorders. About the research overall: There were around 35 multiple sclerosis patients; approximately 31 were relapsing-remitting and 3 were secondary progressive. Whole-study findings and limits: Expanded clones shared no identical CDR3 amino acid sequences across subjects, which suggested private TCR-beta repertoires in all groups.

The authors made cDNA by 5'RACE with 10-nucleotide random UMIs. TCRdb re-called the 5' RACE reads with MiXCR, one entry per CDR3 protein. The profile shows roughly 50,000 distinct CDR3 sequences, roughly 4% of them singletons. This clonotype has at least ten counts. Its matching antigen is unknown. This CDR3 is built from 12 residues. V lost 4 bases and J 5 bases, leaving 10 bases between the germline ends. Germline CDR1 reads SQVTM; CDR2 reads ANQGSEA. Stored at -80 C, 2 million PBMCs were the source of the unsorted libraries. The V gene is TRBV29-1, the J gene TRBJ2-3, with D unclear. The sequencing input was PBMCs. This clonotype originated in a woman aged 60-75 years with multiple sclerosis. This CDR3 reads CSVVPQRDTQYF. In nucleotides, the CDR3 is TGCAGCGTTGTCCCCCAGCGAGATACGCAGTATTTT.